This note documents a single T cell receptor beta chain sequence. Its antigen specificity is not known. Base qualities are not at hand, and no much larger clone is one base apart. The source of the sample is a study of blood T cell repertoires in COVID-19 (TCRdb year 2020). About the full investigation: The collaborator samples originated in the United States, Italy and Spain and spanned the acute and convalescent phases of COVID-19. The prospective study material was composed of cDNA or gDNA derived from T cells, B-cell-depleted T cells, or PBMCs. Deeply sampled blood TCRbeta repertoires from subjects exposed to, actively infected with, or recovered from COVID-19 were included in the dataset. A freely available public database, intended as a resource for researchers studying the immune response to SARS-CoV-2, is where the repertoires were released. The samples were drawn from two sources: the first 160 participants of the ongoing ImmuneRACE study, and 1,000 to 1,500 subjects contributed by 6 global collaborators. The sample metadata nearly always contained a de-identified subject ID, COVID-19 status, age in years and sex. HLA class I and class II types, where available, came from metadata supplied by the sample provider rather than from assay-based typing. General study outcomes and caveats: The amount of clinical and demographic metadata varied by source and participant and was provided uncurated.

TCRbeta CDR3 regions were amplified from genomic DNA by means of the immunoSEQ Assay, a bias-controlled multiplex PCR. From the authors' description of their analysis: Within the assay, amplification of reference gene primers was used to estimate how many nucleated cells each sample contained. To quantify the absolute abundance of each unique TCRbeta CDR3 rearrangement, sequence reads were collapsed and filtered. For each sample, productive Simpson clonality was calculated as the square root of Simpson's diversity index across productive rearrangements. TCRdb holds this immuneACCESS table with in-frame rearrangements only. Some clones are missing; in checked studies, unresolved V genes explain under half, and the rest has no known cause. Clone size and the V and J calls come from that table; the DNA yielded D and trimming. The sample table contains approximately 120,000 clones; only one count was recorded for around three quarters of them. 10% to 13% of the sample is taken by the ten largest.

Whole blood was collected in K2EDTA tubes by collaborating institutions according to the institutions' own protocols. For TCRbeta analysis, collaborators shipped samples as frozen whole blood, isolated PBMCs, or DNA extracted from either of those sample types. Material: peripheral blood. The source is a human donor in a cohort sampled during active COVID-19.

The DNA sequence is given as TGTGCCAGCTCTTCGAGGGGGCAGGGGGGTATGAATGAAAAACTGTTTTTT. Translated, it gives CASSSRGQGGMNEKLFF. Recombination linked TRBV9 to TRBJ1-4, with 7 bases matching TRBD1. In the germline V gene, CDR1 corresponds to SGDLS and CDR2 to YYNGEE. The CDR3 holds 17 amino acids from the cysteine to the phenylalanine. Only the CDR3 DNA is retained, 51 bases long and in frame from the first base. The V end gives up 7 bases and the J end 5 bases, leaving 17 bases in the junction not matched to a gene.